The 30 T cell receptor beta chains below were found in one sample sequenced in a study of blood T cell repertoires in COVID-19. TCRdb's copy holds only in-frame clones and misses some; the assay was immunoSEQ multiplex PCR. The table records 75,000 to 95,000 clones, around nine tenths of them present only once. Sequencing input: peripheral blood. These receptors originate from a man in his 60s with acute or convalescent COVID-19.

The chain joins TRBV5-6 to TRBJ1-4; TRBD1 aligns across 9 bases. Germline CDR1 SGHDT, CDR2 YYEEEE. Germline trimming cut 4 bases from V and 4 bases from J; bases unmatched to any gene: 11. The CDR3 runs 17 residues. CDR3 protein: CASSLKDRGEGNEKLFF. The CDR3 DNA follows: TGTGCCAGCAGCCTCAAGGACAGGGGCGAGGGTAATGAAAAACTGTTTTTT.

V and J are TRBV4-1 and TRBJ2-7; tentative D call: TRBD2 (5 bases). V was trimmed by 1 base and J by 1 base, leaving 8 bases between them. CDR1 and CDR2 (germline): MGHRA, YSYEKL. The CDR3 is 14 residues long. The CDR3, as DNA: TGCGCCAGCAGCCAAGTCGGAGGTTCCTACGAGCAGTACTTC. This gives the protein CASSQVGGSYEQYF.

The J gene is TRBJ2-7, the V gene TRBV5-4; 7 bases are a match to TRBD1. The V gene's germline CDR1 is SGHNT and CDR2 YYREEE (reference sequence). V was pared by 4 bases and J by 6 bases, with 7 bases of the junction left unmatched. The CDR3 loop spans 13 amino acids. The DNA of the CDR3 is TGTGCCAGCAGCCGGGACAGAAGGGGCGAGCAGTACTTC. Translated: CASSRDRRGEQYF.

This chain connects TRBV15 to TRBJ1-3, with unresolved D. The CDR3 loop spans 14 amino acids. Germline CDR1 LNHNV, CDR2 YYDKDF (reference sequence). The V end was cut by 1 base, the J end by 1 base, with 5 bases between. In DNA, the CDR3 is TGTGCCACCAGCAGAGGAGCGTCTGGAAACACCATATATTTT. It yields the protein CATSRGASGNTIYF.

This chain joins TRBV4-3 and TRBJ1-2; D gene ambiguous. With 0 bases removed from V and 0 bases from J, the gap between germline ends came to 14 bases. Germline CDR1 is LGHNA and CDR2 is YSLEER. The CDR3 extends over 17 amino acids. CDR3 sequence: CASSQDIAGGANYGYTF. The CDR3 region has the DNA TGCGCCAGCAGCCAAGATATAGCTGGAGGTGCTAACTATGGCTACACCTTC.

The CDR3 here is CASSLASGTGGYNEQFF. Written as DNA, the CDR3 is TGTGCCAGCAGCTTAGCCTCCGGGACAGGGGGATACAATGAGCAGTTCTTC. This chain connects TRBV7-6 to TRBJ2-1; 11 bases fit TRBD1. Germline assignment: CDR1 SGHVS and CDR2 FNYEAQ. The CDR3 has 17 amino acids. With V trimmed by 0 bases and J by 4 bases, 5 bases remained unmatched.

The chain carries TRBV6-2 or TRBV6-3 and TRBJ1-6; TRBD1 matches at 8 bases. V dropped 7 bases and J dropped 9; count of bases not matched to a gene: 11. Germline V CDR1 and CDR2: MNHEY, SVGEGT. The CDR3 length is 15 residues. The CDR3 DNA sequence: TGTGCCAGCACCCCGACAGGGGTCGTAGTTTCACCCCTCCACTTT. Translated, it gives CASTPTGVVVSPLHF.

This clone was counted a few times. V is TRBV29-1 and J is TRBJ2-4; D not resolved. The V end was cut by 8 bases, the J end by 6 bases, with 11 bases between. The CDR3 covers 11 residues. Germline CDR1 SQVTM, CDR2 ANQGSEA. The CDR3 reads CSPAPRNIQYF. The CDR3 bases are TGCAGCCCTGCCCCCAGAAACATTCAGTACTTC.

The chain is built from TRBV2 and TRBJ1-2; 7 nucleotides line up with TRBD1. CDR1 SNHLY and CDR2 FYNNEI come from the germline V gene. CDR3 size: 15 residues. Losses at the gene ends were 0 bases for V and 4 bases for J; bases not matched to a gene: 5. CDR3 region: CASSEATGVSYGYTF. CDR3 nucleotides: TGTGCCAGCAGTGAAGCAACAGGGGTGAGCTATGGCTACACCTTC.

V is TRBV3-1 (or the pseudogene TRBV3-2) and J is TRBJ2-4, with a possible D match to TRBD1 (5 bases). Trimming removed 4 bases at V and 15 bases at J, with 16 bases between. The germline V gene has CDR1 LGHDT and CDR2 YNNKEL (reference sequence). The CDR3 is 12 amino acids. The CDR3 here is CASSPKGPRLYF. DNA of the CDR3: TGTGCCAGCAGCCCGAAGGGGCCACGGCTGTACTTC.

This clone was counted only a few times. At one end, the junction sequence differs from germline, possibly due to a read error. V usage is TRBV13 and J usage is TRBJ2-7, with TRBD2 matching 7 bases. This CDR3 contains 12 residues. Germline V CDR1 and CDR2: PRHDT, FYEKMQ (reference sequence). This chain's CDR3 is CASSLRRGAGHF. The CDR3 coding sequence is TGTGCCAGCAGCCTCCGTCGAGGAGCGGGGCACTTC.

The chain uses TRBV28 and TRBJ2-7; a possible D gene is TRBD2 (6 bases). CDR1 MDHEN and CDR2 SYDVKM come from the germline V gene. V was shortened by 3 bases and J by 2 bases, with 11 bases between the two germline ends. This CDR3 spans 14 amino acids. CDR3 sequence reads: CASSLAGRTYEQYF. CDR3 DNA sequence: TGTGCCAGCAGTTTGGCGGGGCGTACCTACGAGCAGTACTTC.

The rearrangement joins TRBV30 to TRBJ1-5; D remains unclear. Trimming stripped 1 base from V and 5 bases from J, with 9 bases between. The CDR3 consists of 13 residues. Per germline, CDR1 GTSNPN and CDR2 SVGIG (reference sequence). For the CDR3, the DNA is TGTGCCTGGAGTGCCTCCGGGGATCAGCCCCAGCATTTT. Its protein product is CAWSASGDQPQHF.

The chain recombines TRBV9 with TRBJ2-3; TRBD1 agrees at 8 bases. This CDR3 spans 14 amino acids. Germline V lookup: CDR1 SGDLS, CDR2 YYNGEE. Unmatched junction bases numbered 4, after V lost 4 bases and J lost 3 bases. The CDR3: CASSSWTGTDTQYF. The CDR3 DNA follows: TGTGCCAGCAGCTCCTGGACAGGGACAGATACGCAGTATTTT. The full variable domain, in which reference TRBV9 and TRBJ2-3 provide the parts outside the CDR3, is DSGVTQTPKHLITATGQRVTLRCSPRSGDLSVYWYQQSLDQGLQFLIQYYNGEERAKGNILERFSAQQFPDLHSELNLSSLELGDSALYFCASSSWTGTDTQYFGPGTRLTVL.

This chain uses TRBV30 with TRBJ2-3; possibly TRBD1 for D (6 bases). V was cut by 0 bases and J by 6 bases, with 13 bases left in between. In germline, CDR1 is GTSNPN, CDR2 SVGIG (reference sequence). The CDR3 spans 14 residues. For the CDR3, the DNA is TGTGCCTGGAGTGTCGGGACCCAGGGGGATACGCAGTATTTT. Protein: CAWSVGTQGDTQYF.

The chain combines TRBV10-3 with TRBJ2-5, with 7 nucleotides matching TRBD1. Trimming removed 0 bases from V and 7 bases from J; junction bases left unmatched: 8. The CDR3 loop spans 15 amino acids. From germline, CDR1 is ENHRY and CDR2 SYGVKD. The DNA for the CDR3 is TGTGCCATCAGTGAGTCGAAGGGGGCGCCGGGGACCCAGTACTTC. Amino acid sequence: CAISESKGAPGTQYF.

The CDR3 nucleotides read TGTGCCAGCAGCCAAGATACCGAGCAGCGGGGGCCCGTACACCCCGGGGAGACCCAGTACTTC. Translating gives CASSQDTEQRGPVHPGETQYF. The chain couples TRBV3-1 (or the pseudogene TRBV3-2) to TRBJ2-5; TRBD2 matches at 8 bases. Germline V gene data show CDR1 as LGHDT and CDR2 as YNNKEL (reference sequence). V gave up 0 bases and J gave up 5 bases; unmatched junction bases: 23. The CDR3 is 21 residues long.

This sequence joins TRBV4-3 and TRBJ1-2; possibly TRBD1 for D (5 bases). Germline V CDR1 and CDR2: LGHNA, YSLEER. With 2 bases removed from V and 8 bases from J, the gap between germline ends came to 18 bases. This CDR3 spans 15 amino acids. CDR3 DNA: TGCGCCAGCAGCCAAATAGGAAGTCGCAGGGCCGGCTACACCTTC. Residues: CASSQIGSRRAGYTF.

This clone has only one observation. The CDR3 DNA is TGCGCCAGCAGTCTAGCGGGGTACAATGAGCAGTTCTTC. It yields the protein CASSLAGYNEQFF. The chain combines TRBV10-2 with TRBJ2-1; 9 nucleotides align to TRBD2. Germline CDR1 is WSHSY and CDR2 is SAAADI. Trimming took 5 bases from V and 4 from J; bases not matched to a gene: 0. The CDR3 loop spans 13 amino acids.

This sequence joins TRBV5-4 and TRBJ1-1; 7 positions match TRBD1. CDR1 and CDR2 from the germline V gene are SGHNT and YYREEE (reference sequence). V was clipped by 3 bases and J by 4 bases; unmatched bases: 6. The length of the CDR3 is 14 residues. CDR3 coding DNA: TGTGCCAGCAGCTCTAGGGGGCCGGTCACTGAAGCTTTCTTT. It specifies CASSSRGPVTEAFF.

The chain joins TRBV18 to TRBJ2-7, with 9 bases that match TRBD2. This CDR3 comprises 14 residues. Losses at the gene ends were 3 bases for V and 2 bases for J; bases not matched to a gene: 2. CDR1 and CDR2 from the germline V gene are KGHSH and LQKENI. The CDR3 coding sequence is TGTGCCAGCTCACCTAGCGGGGGAGCCTACGAGCAGTACTTC. It codes for CASSPSGGAYEQYF.

This chain joins TRBV7-2 and TRBJ1-2; TRBD1 is a possible D gene (5 bases). Germline V CDR1 and CDR2: SGHTA, FQGNSA. V was clipped by 0 bases and J by 0 bases, with 14 bases between them. CDR3 size: 17 residues. The CDR3 DNA reads as TGTGCCAGCAGCTTAGCGGTCTTGACAGAAGCTAACTATGGCTACACCTTC. This translates into CASSLAVLTEANYGYTF.

There are a few counts of this clone. This chain joins TRBV30 and TRBJ1-5; D call uncertain. Germline assignment: CDR1 GTSNPN and CDR2 SVGIG (reference sequence). V dropped 5 bases and J dropped 1 base, with 9 bases sitting between them. The CDR3 sequence is 13 residues long. The chain's CDR3 is CAWGRGSNQPQHF. The CDR3 DNA is TGTGCCTGGGGCAGAGGAAGCAATCAGCCCCAGCATTTT.

This sequence joins TRBV6-5 and TRBJ2-7; 12 bases align to TRBD1. The CDR3 has 14 amino acids. Germline V gene lookup returns CDR1 MNHEY and CDR2 SVGAGI. V lost 4 bases to trimming and J lost 7 bases; unmatched junction nucleotides: 5. CDR3 loop: CASSLGQGAGEQYF. Here the CDR3 DNA reads TGTGCCAGCAGTTTGGGACAGGGGGCGGGAGAGCAGTACTTC.

V gene TRBV5-4 combines with J gene TRBJ1-6, with 12 nucleotides matching TRBD1. The trim removed 4 bases at V and 0 bases at J, leaving 11 bases unmatched. The CDR3 length is 20 residues. Looked up from germline, CDR1 is SGHNT and CDR2 is YYREEE (reference sequence). This CDR3 reads CASSPGTGQGASSYNSPLHF. CDR3 bases: TGTGCCAGCAGCCCGGGGACGGGACAGGGGGCGAGCTCCTATAATTCACCCCTCCACTTT.

V is TRBV27 and J is TRBJ2-7, with D possibly TRBD2 on 6 matching bases. The V end was cut by 5 bases, the J end by 5 bases, with 19 bases between. The CDR3 loop spans 15 amino acids. Germline V CDR1 and CDR2: MNHEY, SMNVEV (reference sequence). CDR3 region: CASSLTVGGSHEQYF. The CDR3 nucleotides read TGTGCCAGCAGTCTGACCGTCGGGGGTAGCCACGAGCAGTACTTC.

The rearrangement links TRBV4-2 to TRBJ1-1; no reliable D call. The V gene lost 5 bases and the J gene lost 0 bases, with 7 bases spanning the gap. The CDR3 covers 13 residues. Germline assignment: CDR1 LGHNA and CDR2 YNFKEQ. This chain's CDR3 is CASSSRVNTEAFF. CDR3 nucleotide sequence: TGTGCCAGCAGCTCTCGAGTGAACACTGAAGCTTTCTTT.

The chain employs TRBV20-1 and TRBJ1-1; TRBD1 agrees at 7 bases. Germline loops: CDR1 DFQATT, CDR2 SNEGSKA (reference sequence). After removal of 6 bases from V and 8 bases from J, the junction contained 6 bases not matched to a gene. CDR3 length: 11 amino acids. CDR3 nucleotides: TGCAGTGCCATCAGACAGGGAGAAGCTTTCTTT. Translated, it gives CSAIRQGEAFF.

The chain links TRBV27 to TRBJ1-1, with a possible D match to TRBD1 (6 bases). Germline values: CDR1 MNHEY, CDR2 SMNVEV (reference sequence). V gave up 6 bases and J gave up 7 bases, with 21 bases separating them. The CDR3 length is 15 residues. The CDR3 sequence: CASRTPAGQGFEAFF. CDR3 DNA sequence: TGTGCCAGCAGAACCCCTGCCGGGCAGGGGTTTGAAGCTTTCTTT.

The rearrangement joins TRBV5-1 to TRBJ1-2; D is undetermined. Per germline, CDR1 SGHRS and CDR2 YFSETQ. V lost 0 bases and J lost 7, with 10 bases in between. The CDR3 loop spans 13 amino acids. CDR3 in amino acids: CASSLGQIFGYTF. The CDR3 nucleotides read TGCGCCAGCAGCTTGGGGCAGATTTTTGGCTACACCTTC.